This entry lists 29 T cell receptor beta chains sequenced from one sample in a study of blood T cells in healthy people across ages. PCR was performed a second time for about 7 to 12 cycles using a sample-barcoded 5' primer and a J-beta primer mix. One entry per CDR3 protein, called by TCRdb with MiXCR from the 5' RACE reads. The sample carries about 1,800,000 distinct CDR3 sequences, about 28% recorded once. The sample comprised blood. Source of these receptors: a woman aged 25 to 39 in good health.

This clonotype was seen more than once but under ten times. The CDR3: CASSQGHTGLKAFF. CDR3 sequence (DNA): TGTGCCAGCAGCCAAGGCCATACGGGGTTAAAAGCTTTCTTT. The chain recombines TRBV3-1 with TRBJ1-1, with D uncertain. V lost 1 base and J lost 9, with 15 bases in between. Per the germline V gene, CDR1 is LGHDT and CDR2 is YNNKEL (reference sequence). The CDR3 runs to 14 residues.

The chain links TRBV12-3 or TRBV12-4 to TRBJ2-5; D perhaps matches TRBD1 (5 bases). Trimming took off 6 bases at V and 5 bases at J, with 19 bases between the two ends. The CDR3 loop spans 15 amino acids. DNA of the CDR3: TGTGCCAGCAGCACACTCAGGGTCGAATGGGAGACCCAGTACTTC. Encoded protein: CASSTLRVEWETQYF.

This chain joins TRBV24-1 and TRBJ1-2; 7 nucleotides align to TRBD1. Germline CDR1 KGHDR, CDR2 SFDVKD. This CDR3 is built from 13 residues. Unmatched junction bases numbered 3, after V lost 7 bases and J lost 2 bases. CDR3 nucleotides: TGTGCCACCAGCCAACAGGGGAACTATGGCTACACCTTC. Amino acid sequence: CATSQQGNYGYTF.

The V gene is TRBV9, the J gene TRBJ1-1, with 10 positions matching TRBD1. V lost 3 bases, J lost 2 bases, and 4 bases stayed unmatched. The CDR3 covers 15 residues. Looked up from germline, CDR1 is SGDLS and CDR2 is YYNGEE. The CDR3 reads CASSARDRGNTEAFF. CDR3 DNA sequence: TGTGCCAGCAGCGCCCGGGACAGGGGAAACACTGAAGCTTTCTTT.

The chain is built from TRBV4-3 and TRBJ1-1, with 9 nucleotides matching TRBD1. This CDR3 spans 13 amino acids. J gave up 10 bases and V 1 base, and 4 bases lay outside the gene matches. Germline CDR1 is LGHNA and CDR2 is YSLEER. The CDR3 is CASSQVGTGTAFF. The CDR3 DNA reads as TGCGCCAGCAGCCAAGTGGGGACAGGGACAGCTTTCTTT.

This chain links TRBV27 with TRBJ1-1; D possibly corresponds to TRBD1 (5 bases). The CDR3 covers 14 residues. Trimming left V 1 base short and J 1 base short, with 7 bases between. Per the germline V gene, CDR1 is MNHEY and CDR2 is SMNVEV (reference sequence). CDR3 sequence reads: CASSLLTGNTEAFF. CDR3 DNA sequence: TGTGCCAGCAGTTTATTAACAGGGAACACTGAAGCTTTCTTT.

V usage is TRBV7-3 and J usage is TRBJ2-3; 9 nucleotides align to TRBD1. The length of the CDR3 is 13 residues. In germline, CDR1 is SGHTA, CDR2 FQGTGA. With 5 bases clipped from V and 11 bases from J, the junction kept 8 bases outside the gene matches. The CDR3: CASSQQGAIGQYF. The CDR3 bases are TGTGCCAGCAGCCAACAGGGGGCCATCGGGCAGTATTTT. Full variable domain (missing parts from reference TRBV7-3 and TRBJ2-3): GAGVSQTPSNKVTEKGKYVELRCDPISGHTALYWYRQSLGQGPEFLIYFQGTGAADDSGLPNDRFFAVRPEGSVSTLKIQRTERGDSAVYLCASSQQGAIGQYFGPGTRLTVL.

CDR3 in amino acids: CASRSPLAGGADTQYF. The CDR3, as DNA: TGTGCCAGCAGGTCCCCCCTAGCGGGGGGGGCAGATACGCAGTATTTT. V gene TRBV12-3 or TRBV12-4 combines with J gene TRBJ2-3, with 12 positions matching TRBD2. CDR3 length: 16 residues. Trimming cost V 6 bases and J 4 bases; bases outside gene matches: 8.

This clonotype was seen more than once but under ten times. This sequence joins TRBV7-2 and TRBJ2-5; 15 nucleotides match TRBD2. Germline assignment: CDR1 SGHTA and CDR2 FQGNSA. The CDR3 has 17 amino acids. Losses at the gene ends were 5 bases for V and 4 bases for J; bases not matched to a gene: 8. The CDR3 nucleotides read TGTGCCAGCAGCCCCGGGACTAGCGGGAGGAAAGGAGAGACCCAGTACTTC. It encodes CASSPGTSGRKGETQYF.

The rearrangement joins TRBV12-3 or TRBV12-4 to TRBJ1-1; D is unresolved. Trimming cost V 3 bases and J 10 bases, with 15 bases left between them. The CDR3 consists of 13 residues. CDR3 protein: CASSLDVQRGAFF. DNA for the CDR3: TGTGCCAGCAGTTTGGACGTCCAACGTGGAGCTTTCTTT.

This clonotype showed up many times. The V gene is TRBV5-1, the J gene TRBJ2-7, with TRBD1 matching over 8 bases. The germline V gene encodes CDR1 SGHRS and CDR2 YFSETQ. After removal of 0 bases from V and 0 bases from J, the junction contained 2 bases not matched to a gene. The CDR3 loop spans 15 amino acids. The CDR3 reads CASSLGTGHSYEQYF. CDR3 sequence (DNA): TGCGCCAGCAGCTTGGGGACAGGGCACTCCTACGAGCAGTACTTC.

The genes are TRBV6-1 and TRBJ1-2, with 9 bases matching TRBD1. The CDR3 sequence is 16 residues long. Germline CDR1 MNHNS, CDR2 SASEGT. With 5 bases clipped from V and 2 bases from J, the junction kept 9 bases outside the gene matches. Here the CDR3 DNA reads TGTGCCAGCAGTTCCGGACAGGGGCGGCAAAACTATGGCTACACCTTC. Its protein is CASSSGQGRQNYGYTF.

The chain carries TRBV11-1 and TRBJ1-1, with unresolved D. The CDR3 totals 15 residues. V lost 2 bases to trimming and J lost 1 base, with 11 bases between them. Germline V lookup: CDR1 SGHAT, CDR2 FQDESV (reference sequence). The CDR3 reads CASSLSGKRNTEAFF. In DNA, the CDR3 is TGTGCCAGCAGCTTAAGTGGCAAGAGGAACACTGAAGCTTTCTTT.

This clonotype was detected only a few times. The chain recombines TRBV20-1 with TRBJ1-1; a possible D gene is TRBD1 (5 bases). Trimming took 6 bases from V and 12 from J, leaving 20 bases between them. This CDR3 region has 12 residues. CDR1 is DFQATT and CDR2 is SNEGSKA in the germline V gene (reference sequence). For the CDR3, the DNA is TGCAGTGCCCCCGGGACCGCACCCGATCCTTTCTTT. Translated, it gives CSAPGTAPDPFF.

The rearrangement uses TRBV20-1 and TRBJ2-1, with 10 bases fitting TRBD2. V lost 4 bases, J lost 8 bases, and 17 bases stayed unmatched. This CDR3 comprises 17 residues. Germline values: CDR1 DFQATT, CDR2 SNEGSKA (reference sequence). The CDR3, as DNA: TGCAGTGCTACGGGACTGAGCGGGGGGGCCGGAACAGATGAGCAGTTCTTC. This gives the protein CSATGLSGGAGTDEQFF.

Worth noting for this clonotype: At one end the junction does not follow the germline gene, possibly because of a read error. The V call is TRBV4-2, the J call TRBJ2-1; 8 positions match TRBD1. Germline values: CDR1 LGHNA, CDR2 YNFKEQ. The CDR3 runs to 16 residues. CDR3 region: CTSSQDWTGPYNEQFF. DNA of the CDR3: TGTACCAGCAGCCAAGATTGGACAGGGCCCTACAATGAGCAGTTCTTC.

This clonotype was recorded at least ten times. J is TRBJ1-2 and V is TRBV28; unclear D gene. Germline CDR1 is MDHEN and CDR2 is SYDVKM. CDR3 length: 15 residues. V was pared by 5 bases and J by 4 bases, with 17 bases between. The CDR3 spells CASSQADLYLYGYTF. As DNA, the CDR3 is TGTGCCAGCAGTCAGGCAGATCTTTACCTCTATGGCTACACCTTC.

In this sample, this clonotype turned up a few times. V gene TRBV19 combines with J gene TRBJ2-1, with D possibly called TRBD1 or TRBD2 (6 bases each). Trimming left V 6 bases short and J 6 bases short, with 18 bases between. CDR3 length: 15 amino acids. The germline CDR1 and CDR2 sequences are LNHDA and SQIVND (reference sequence). Here the CDR3 reads CASRVEGGPSNEQFF. Here the CDR3 DNA reads TGTGCCAGTAGGGTCGAGGGGGGCCCCTCCAATGAGCAGTTCTTC.

A few counts support this clonotype. This chain uses TRBV11-2 with TRBJ2-1, with D perhaps matching TRBD2 (6 bases). Germline CDR1 SGHAT, CDR2 FQNNGV. Deletions cut 6 bases from V and 5 bases from J, with 17 bases between. The CDR3 runs 15 residues. The CDR3 nucleotides read TGTGCCAGCAGTGCGGGCCTAGCGCGCCACAATGAGCAGTTCTTC. Protein product: CASSAGLARHNEQFF.

The chain is built from TRBV27 and TRBJ2-5, with 9 positions matching TRBD1. V dropped 0 bases and J dropped 13; count of bases not matched to a gene: 15. CDR3 size: 16 residues. Germline CDR1 reads MNHEY; CDR2 reads SMNVEV (reference sequence). The CDR3 sequence: CASSLSGTGPQSSLYF. The CDR3 DNA reads TGTGCCAGCAGTTTATCAGGGACAGGGCCCCAGAGTAGTTTGTACTTC.

The gene calls are TRBV30 and TRBJ2-7; 9 bases align to TRBD1. Germline loops: CDR1 GTSNPN, CDR2 SVGIG (reference sequence). With V trimmed by 3 bases and J by 6 bases, 12 bases remained unmatched. This CDR3 contains 15 residues. For the CDR3, the DNA is TGTGCCTGGAGCGCCCTTGGACAGGGGTATTTCGAGCAGTACTTC. Protein: CAWSALGQGYFEQYF. The full variable domain, rest sourced from reference TRBV30 and TRBJ2-7, is SQTIHQWPATLVQPVGSPLSLECTVEGTSNPNLYWYRQAAGRGLQLLFYSVGIGQISSEVPQNLSASRPQDRQFILSSKKLLLSDSGFYLCAWSALGQGYFEQYFGPGTRLTVT.

This clonotype was counted only a few times. A read error may produce the germline difference seen at one junction end. The chain combines TRBV4-1 with TRBJ2-3, with no clear D. This CDR3 region has 14 residues. Looked up from germline, CDR1 is MGHRA and CDR2 is YSYEKL. CDR3 sequence reads: CASSRVLVADTRYF. Here the CDR3 DNA reads TGCGCCAGCAGCCGCGTACTGGTAGCAGATACGCGGTATTTT.

The V gene is TRBV20-1, the J gene TRBJ2-4; a possible D gene is TRBD2 (5 bases). The CDR3 contains 12 residues. V lost 1 base, J lost 13 bases, and 14 bases lay in between. Germline CDR1 and CDR2: DFQATT and SNEGSKA (reference sequence). The CDR3 loop reads CSARGGEGQQYF. For the CDR3, the DNA is TGCAGTGCTAGAGGCGGAGAGGGCCAGCAGTACTTC.

The rearrangement uses TRBV10-3 and TRBJ1-6; D is undetermined. The CDR3 runs to 13 residues. The V end was cut by 8 bases, the J end by 4 bases, with 9 bases between. Germline CDR1 ENHRY, CDR2 SYGVKD. For the CDR3, the DNA is TGTGCCATCTCGACGGAATATAATTCACCCCTCCACTTT. Its protein product is CAISTEYNSPLHF.

This clonotype was seen once. A much larger clone differs from this one at a single base, so this may be a read error. The chain links TRBV7-3 to TRBJ2-5; 10 nucleotides match TRBD2. Per the germline V gene, CDR1 is SGHTA and CDR2 is FQGTGA. The CDR3 spans 17 residues. Germline trimming cut 4 bases from V and 2 bases from J; bases unmatched to any gene: 10. The CDR3 region has the DNA TGTGCCAGCAGCTCGGGACTAGCGAGGGGACAACAAGAGACCCAGTACTTC. Encoded protein: CASSSGLARGQQETQYF.

The chain uses TRBV7-9 and TRBJ2-5; the D gene is possibly TRBD1 (6 bases). This CDR3 contains 15 residues. Trimming left V 4 bases short and J 3 bases short, with 15 bases between. Germline V gene data show CDR1 as SEHNR and CDR2 as FQNEAQ (reference sequence). The CDR3 DNA is TGTGCCAGCAGCTACACAGGGAGTCCTAAAGAGACCCAGTACTTC. Its translation is CASSYTGSPKETQYF.

This clonotype was picked up a small number of times. V is TRBV20-1 and J is TRBJ2-5, with a weak D call TRBD1 (5 bases). V lost 6 bases and J 4 bases, leaving 15 bases between the germline ends. The CDR3 has 13 residues. Per germline, CDR1 DFQATT and CDR2 SNEGSKA (reference sequence). The CDR3 spells CSAPAGLGETQYF. DNA of the CDR3: TGCAGTGCCCCCGCAGGGTTGGGAGAGACCCAGTACTTC.

This clonotype has more than one count but fewer than ten. The gene calls are TRBV4-1 and TRBJ2-7, with a weak D call TRBD2 (6 bases). Germline CDR1 MGHRA, CDR2 YSYEKL. Deletions cut 4 bases from V and 4 bases from J, with 23 bases between. The CDR3 runs to 17 residues. This CDR3 reads CASSPTRLGGDGYEQYF. The CDR3 region has the DNA TGCGCCAGCAGCCCTACCCGTCTAGGAGGGGATGGGTACGAGCAGTACTTC.

The CDR3 nucleotides read TGTGCCAGCAGTCAAACCGGGACTTACCAAGAGACCCAGTACTTC. Amino acids: CASSQTGTYQETQYF. V is TRBV12-3 or TRBV12-4 and J is TRBJ2-5; D possibly corresponds to TRBD2 (6 bases). With 5 bases removed from V and 0 bases from J, the gap between germline ends came to 13 bases. This CDR3 is 15 amino acids long.